This entry is about one T cell receptor (beta chain). Its antigen is still unknown. This CDR3 has 15 residues. The V end lost 5 bases, the J end lost 3 bases, and 17 bases lay between the germline ends. The germline gives CDR1 MNHEY, CDR2 SMNVEV (reference sequence). This record comes from a study of cytomegalovirus exposure and HLA in healthy donors. The PCR made use of 60 Vbeta and 13 Jbeta primers. The protocol was immunoSEQ multiplex PCR, while the TCRdb copy is restricted to in-frame clones and leaves out a portion. This sample has under 300,000 clones; 84% occur once, and the top ten carry 2% to 2.5%. Overall study findings and caveats: Later, an analysis found that common viral pathogens appeared to be linked with several of the most significant clusters.

J is TRBJ2-7 and V is TRBV27; weak D call: TRBD2 (5 bases). The clonotype was recovered from a woman in her thirties or forties in good health and CMV-seropositive. The specimen was PBMCs. Written as DNA, the CDR3 is TGTGCCAGCAGTATAGCGAGTAACGGCTACTACGAGCAGTACTTC. It specifies CASSIASNGYYEQYF.